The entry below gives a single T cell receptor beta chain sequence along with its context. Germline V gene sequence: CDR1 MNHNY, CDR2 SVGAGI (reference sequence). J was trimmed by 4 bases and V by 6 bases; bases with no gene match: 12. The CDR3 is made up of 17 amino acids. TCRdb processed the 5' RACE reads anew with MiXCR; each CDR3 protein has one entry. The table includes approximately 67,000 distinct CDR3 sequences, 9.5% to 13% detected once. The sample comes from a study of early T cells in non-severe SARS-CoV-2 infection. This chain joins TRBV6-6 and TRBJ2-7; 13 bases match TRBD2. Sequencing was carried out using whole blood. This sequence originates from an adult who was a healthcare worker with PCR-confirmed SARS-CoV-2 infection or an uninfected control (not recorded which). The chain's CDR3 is CASRDFSGLAGRYEQYF. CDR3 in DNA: TGTGCCAGCAGGGATTTCTCGGGACTAGCGGGAAGGTACGAGCAGTACTTC.